A single sample gave rise to the 10 T cell receptor beta chains below, sequenced in a study of blood T cells in healthy people across ages. It was with a sample-barcoded 5' primer and a J-beta primer mix that a second PCR of roughly 7 to 12 cycles was run. TCRdb processed the 5' RACE reads anew with MiXCR; each CDR3 protein has one entry. The sample lists about 630,000 distinct CDR3 sequences; around a fifth were seen once. Specimen: blood. The receptors here all came from a man aged 65-85 years in good health.

This chain joins TRBV7-9 and TRBJ2-1, with 9 bases identical to TRBD1. The germline V gene has CDR1 SEHNR and CDR2 FQNEAQ (reference sequence). The CDR3 runs to 14 residues. J lost 4 bases, V lost 7 bases, and 5 bases had no gene match. The CDR3 spells CASIAGTGYNEQFF. CDR3 DNA: TGTGCCAGCATCGCCGGGACAGGGTACAATGAGCAGTTCTTC.

This clonotype has a handful of counts. CDR3 region: CASSQASGRSTEAFF. The CDR3, as DNA: TGCGCCAGCAGCCAAGCTTCAGGGAGGAGCACTGAAGCTTTCTTT. The chain combines TRBV4-1 with TRBJ1-1, with D possibly TRBD1 on 5 matching bases. This CDR3 comprises 15 residues. Deletions cut 1 base from V and 4 bases from J, with 13 bases between. Germline CDR1 reads MGHRA; CDR2 reads YSYEKL.

This clonotype was detected a few times. V usage is TRBV10-3 and J usage is TRBJ2-5; D unresolved. The CDR3 loop spans 12 amino acids. V was shortened by 8 bases and J by 1 base, with 8 bases between the two germline ends. CDR1 is ENHRY, CDR2 SYGVKD, per germline. Here the CDR3 DNA reads TGTGCCATCCGAGCCAGCCAAGAGACCCAGTACTTC. Translation: CAIRASQETQYF.

The table lists this clonotype with a few counts. The genes are TRBV2 and TRBJ2-5; 8 positions match TRBD2. The better agreement between TRBJ2-7 and the DNA end casts doubt on the J call. The CDR3 runs to 15 residues. Germline V lookup: CDR1 SNHLY, CDR2 FYNNEI. The chain's CDR3 is CASSEERTSKYEQYF. The CDR3 coding sequence is TGTGCCAGCAGTGAAGAACGGACTAGCAAGTACGAGCAGTACTTC.

In regard to this clonotype: The conserved phenylalanine or tryptophan normally closing the CDR3 is absent here, so this likely arose from a read error. The DNA is omitted, as the CDR3 cannot be located on it reliably, and the CDR3 follows TCRdb's listing. J is TRBJ1-4 and V is TRBV7-3. The germline V gene encodes CDR1 SGHTA and CDR2 FQGTGA. Including both end residues, the CDR3 is 10 amino acids long. This chain's CDR3 is CASSLAPGLV.

The V call is TRBV7-3, the J call TRBJ2-4; TRBD1 matches at 7 bases. CDR1 is SGHTA, CDR2 FQGTGA, per germline. With 5 bases clipped from V and 1 base from J, the junction kept 5 bases outside the gene matches. This CDR3 is built from 15 residues. CDR3 amino acids: CASSPGQVAKNIQYF. The CDR3 DNA reads TGTGCCAGCAGCCCTGGACAGGTGGCCAAAAACATTCAGTACTTC.

The V call is TRBV7-2, the J call TRBJ2-5; D remains unclear. The J call is uncertain, as TRBJ2-7 better fits the DNA end. Germline V gene sequence: CDR1 SGHTA, CDR2 FQGNSA. The CDR3 has 15 amino acids. Here the CDR3 DNA reads TGTGCCAGCAGCCCCCGGATTAGCCGCTCCTACGAGCAGTACTTC. Encoded protein: CASSPRISRSYEQYF.

This clonotype was picked up many times. The chain joins TRBV2 to TRBJ2-7; D gene uncertain. This CDR3 contains 13 residues. Germline CDR1 reads SNHLY; CDR2 reads FYNNEI. Deletions cut 7 bases from V and 5 bases from J, with 15 bases between. Here the CDR3 DNA reads TGTGCCAGCATCGCGTCCCTGATGCACGAGCAGTACTTC. Translation gives CASIASLMHEQYF. Variable domain in full (rest from reference TRBV2 and TRBJ2-7): EPEVTQTPSHQVTQMGQEVILRCVPISNHLYFYWYRQILGQKVEFLVSFYNNEISEKSEIFDDQFSVERPDGSNFTLKIRSTKLEDSAMYFCASIASLMHEQYFGPGTRLTVT.

This clonotype was recorded a few times. The rearrangement joins TRBV7-9 to TRBJ2-6; the D is unclear. CDR3 length equals 13 residues. V was pared by 1 base and J by 6 bases, with 4 bases between. CDR1 is SEHNR, CDR2 FQNEAQ, per germline (reference sequence). The CDR3 protein is CASSLVSANVLTF. The CDR3 DNA reads as TGTGCCAGCAGCTTAGTCTCGGCCAACGTCCTGACTTTC.

The genes are TRBV11-2 and TRBJ2-5; D is unresolved. The CDR3 loop spans 12 amino acids. Trimming cost V 4 bases and J 9 bases, with 12 bases left between them. Germline values: CDR1 SGHAT, CDR2 FQNNGV. CDR3 region: CASSSDPGAQYF. Written as DNA, the CDR3 is TGTGCCAGCAGCTCTGATCCTGGGGCCCAGTACTTC.